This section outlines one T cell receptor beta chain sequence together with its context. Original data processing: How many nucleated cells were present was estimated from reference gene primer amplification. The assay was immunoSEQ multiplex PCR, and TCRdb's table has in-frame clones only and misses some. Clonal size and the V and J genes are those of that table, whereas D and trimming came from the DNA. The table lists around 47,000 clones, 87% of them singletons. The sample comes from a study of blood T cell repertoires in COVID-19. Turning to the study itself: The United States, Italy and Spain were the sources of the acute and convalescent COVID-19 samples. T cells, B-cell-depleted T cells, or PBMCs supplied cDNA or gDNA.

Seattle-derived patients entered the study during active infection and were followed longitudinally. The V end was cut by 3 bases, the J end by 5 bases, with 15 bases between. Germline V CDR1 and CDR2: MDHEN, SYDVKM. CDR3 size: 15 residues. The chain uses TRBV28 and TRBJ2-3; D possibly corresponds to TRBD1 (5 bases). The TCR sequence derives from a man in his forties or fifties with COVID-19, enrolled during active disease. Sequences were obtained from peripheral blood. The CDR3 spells CASSLAQGVGDTQYF. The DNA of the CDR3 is TGTGCCAGCAGTTTGGCTCAGGGCGTGGGAGATACGCAGTATTTT.